This T cell receptor (beta chain) appears in the sequencing data of a study of T-cell reconstitution after alpha-beta-depleted transplantation in children. Overall study findings and caveats: From surviving recipient T cells and thymic progenitors came the high day-60 TCRbeta diversity observed in some patients. Once a year had passed after transplant, T-cell counts and diversity came mostly from newly produced T cells. Reportedly, roughly two months post-transplant, alpha-beta T cells arose from several hundred expanded graft clones.

This clonotype has ten or more counts. Its antigen is not known. This CDR3 contains 16 residues. The V gene's germline CDR1 is WNHNN and CDR2 SYGVQD (reference sequence). V lost 2 bases to trimming and J lost 3 bases, with 17 bases between them. Unique molecular identifiers tagged the TCRbeta library. MiXCR was run by TCRdb on the PCR reads, yielding one entry per CDR3 protein. The data hold fewer than 750,000 distinct CDR3 sequences, with roughly 23% observed a single time. Source: PBMCs, mostly from graft donor cells, taken 360 days after TCRalphabeta/CD19-depleted stem cell transplant. This sequence joins TRBV10-1 and TRBJ2-7; a possible D gene is TRBD2 (6 bases). The source of this sequence is a boy under two years old who had a stem cell transplant for acute myeloid leukemia, so the T cells may come from the graft donor. The CDR3: CASSEPGVGGFYEQYV. Here the CDR3 DNA reads TGCGCCAGCAGTGAGCCCGGGGTTGGGGGGTTCTACGAGCAGTACGTC.